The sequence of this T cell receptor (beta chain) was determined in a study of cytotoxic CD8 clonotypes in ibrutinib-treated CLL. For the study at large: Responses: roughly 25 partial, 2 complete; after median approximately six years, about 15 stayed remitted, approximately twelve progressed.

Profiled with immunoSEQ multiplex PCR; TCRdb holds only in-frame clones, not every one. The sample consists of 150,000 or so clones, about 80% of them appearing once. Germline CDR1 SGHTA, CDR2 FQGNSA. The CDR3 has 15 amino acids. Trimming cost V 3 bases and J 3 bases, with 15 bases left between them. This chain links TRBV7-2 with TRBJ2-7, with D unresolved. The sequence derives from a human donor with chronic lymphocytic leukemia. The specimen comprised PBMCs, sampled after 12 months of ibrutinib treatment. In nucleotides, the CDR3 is TGTGCCAGCAGCTTTGGCCACGGACGGAACTACGAGCAGTACTTC. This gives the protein CASSFGHGRNYEQYF.